This T cell receptor beta chain was identified during a study of T-cell reconstitution after alpha-beta-depleted transplantation in children. Findings of the study overall: Day-60 TCRbeta diversity that was high in some patients was derived from surviving recipient T cells and thymic progenitors. There were reportedly several hundred expanded graft clones from which alpha-beta T cells came about two months after transplant.

About this clonotype itself: Its antigen is unknown.

It was with unique molecular identifiers that the TCRbeta library was prepared. TCRdb recomputed calls from the PCR reads with MiXCR, one row per CDR3 protein. Of 300,000 to 350,000 distinct CDR3 sequences listed, 15% to 20% are singletons. This sample comprised PBMCs, mostly from graft donor cells, obtained 360 days after TCRalphabeta/CD19-depleted stem cell transplant. The clonotype was recovered from a male patient under 10 years old who had a stem cell transplant for acute lymphoblastic leukemia, so the T cells may come from the graft donor.

The CDR3 loop is CATAGRDTEAFF. The CDR3 bases are TGTGCCACCGCCGGGAGGGACACTGAAGCTTTCTTT. V gene TRBV10-3 combines with J gene TRBJ1-1; D gene ambiguous. V was shortened by 10 bases and J by 3 bases, with 12 bases between the two germline ends. Germline V gene lookup returns CDR1 ENHRY and CDR2 SYGVKD. There are 12 residues in the CDR3.